A selection of T cell receptor beta chains follows, all from one sample in a study of human T cells and chemical hapten exposure. One entry per CDR3 protein results from TCRdb running MiXCR on the RACE reads. This sample has about 110,000 distinct CDR3 sequences; less than 40% occur once, and the top ten carry approximately 3%. The sequenced sample was whole blood, obtained in connection with sensitization to the hapten diphenylcyclopropenone (DPC). These receptor sequences come from a man aged 35 to 55 with alopecia areata. Some clones in this sample may be carry-over from other donors' samples. The conserved cysteine and the conserved F or W are not part of the CDR3 here. A D gene is named only where the DNA matches it firmly.

12 | TRBV14 | - | ASSQGAPGQPQH
11 | TRBV12-3/TRBV12-4 | - | ASSLGQANIQY
12 | TRBV20-1 | - | SARGKFPEVEQF
13 | TRBV10-3 | - | AITRDLTSTDTQY
11 | TRBV7-6 | - | ASTHQRGGELF
15 | TRBV7-8 | TRBD2 | ASSLATSGRDGGELF
12 | TRBV6-6 | - | ASAGNYSNQPQH
11 | TRBV6-5 | TRBD1 | ASTPTGYYGYT
11 | TRBV7-9 | - | ASSLDSDSPLH
15 | TRBV16 | TRBD1 | ASSAGTGADPNYGYT
15 | TRBV7-2 | - | ASSYTSGPGLWNIQY
11 | TRBV6-6 | TRBD1 | ASSQTGGETQY
12 | TRBV28 | - | ASSFTRYNSPLH
12 | TRBV6-2/TRBV6-3 | - | ASSYSIGANVLT
13 | TRBV4-2 | - | ASSQVDRGEETQY
11 | TRBV6-2/TRBV6-3 | - | ASSLFGPDTQY
14 | TRBV6-2/TRBV6-3 | TRBD1 | ASRTIGTASTDTQY
10 | TRBV29-1 | - | SVGTRGTEAF
10 | TRBV18 | - | ASSPPGYGYT
13 | TRBV6-5 | TRBD2 | ASSEVAGGPETQY
13 | TRBV7-3 | TRBD2 | ASSLSLAGLNEQF
12 | TRBV30 | - | AWIQKGGTYEQY
15 | TRBV29-1 | TRBD2 | SVEVQASGLMRNEQF
13 | TRBV20-1 | - | SATPGGGPRDTQY
14 | TRBV14 | - | ASSQVRRAGNYGYT
15 | TRBV4-3 | TRBD2 | ASSQEQGLAGAETQY
14 | TRBV12-3/TRBV12-4 | - | ASSDTDRVAKNIQY
13 | TRBV4-3 | TRBD2 | ASSHMLAAEETQY
16 | TRBV6-5 | - | ASSYTRSRTGDSYEQY
14 | TRBV14 | - | ASSHSGAGTYYGYT
11 | TRBV29-1 | - | SVLRQGGTEAF
13 | TRBV28 | TRBD2 | ASSPISGTIYEQY
15 | TRBV6-6 | - | ASSRIMSGDSNQPQH
12 | TRBV24-1 | - | ATSDVGGQETQY
16 | TRBV2 | TRBD2 | ASSLTSGRVGGTDTQY
12 | TRBV29-1 | - | SVEPGLITDTQY
16 | TRBV6-5 | TRBD2 | ASSYDSQRGGHTDTQY
14 | TRBV20-1 | TRBD2 | SASTSGGSGTDTQY
13 | TRBV6-2/TRBV6-3 | - | ASRRDWGTTETQY
13 | TRBV7-9 | TRBD2 | ASIDSGRSDYEQY
12 | TRBV9 | TRBD2 | ASSDSGGTDTQY
10 | TRBV20-1 | - | SARRRTGELF
15 | TRBV12-3/TRBV12-4 | TRBD1 | ASSPGGGPVTNEKLF
12 | TRBV27 | - | ASSSTHVGSPLH
14 | TRBV6-2/TRBV6-3 | - | ASSLGAGTGANVLT
13 | TRBV7-3 | TRBD2 | ASSPAGAGGNEQF
13 | TRBV11-3 | - | ASSPGGSVIETQY
13 | TRBV27 | - | ASSLAGSRNTEAF
12 | TRBV5-1 | - | ASSGTSTNEKLF
13 | TRBV5-4 | TRBD1 | ASSLMGQGGEKLF
12 | TRBV6-6 | TRBD1 | AIFRDRGNYGYT
15 | TRBV6-6 | - | ASSYSRTPGSSDTQY
12 | TRBV29-1 | TRBD1 | SVEGPGGYNEQF
14 | TRBV7-2 | TRBD1 | ASSLQGAANTGELF
13 | TRBV6-1 | TRBD2 | ATEKAGESTDTQY
8 | TRBV29-1 | - | SVGLETQY